These 8 T cell receptor beta chains were all obtained from the same sample, sequenced in a study of blood T cell repertoires in COVID-19. Only in-frame clones appear in the TCRdb table, and some are missing; sequencing was by immunoSEQ multiplex PCR. The sample contains some 23,000 clones, over 80% of which appear only once. The material sequenced was peripheral blood. These receptors were obtained from a woman aged 80 or over with acute or convalescent COVID-19.

The chain is built from TRBV4-2 and TRBJ2-1; a weak D match, TRBD1 (6 bases). The CDR3 runs 19 residues. V lost 0 bases and J lost 5, with 23 bases in between. Germline V gene data show CDR1 as LGHNA and CDR2 as YNFKEQ. Here the CDR3 reads CASSQEGRGKTSRDNEQFF. CDR3 DNA: TGTGCCAGCAGCCAAGAGGGCAGGGGTAAGACTTCACGGGACAATGAGCAGTTCTTC.

The chain recombines TRBV15 with TRBJ2-7; 7 bases are a match to TRBD1. The CDR3 is 19 residues long. Unmatched junction bases numbered 19, after V lost 0 bases and J lost 5 bases. The germline gives CDR1 LNHNV, CDR2 YYDKDF (reference sequence). The CDR3 coding sequence is TGTGCCACCAGCAGAGAAATTACCCCTATAGGGGGAACAGGGGACGAGCAGTACTTC. Its translation is CATSREITPIGGTGDEQYF.

V usage is TRBV19 and J usage is TRBJ2-1, with 8 bases matching TRBD2. Germline V lookup: CDR1 LNHDA, CDR2 SQIVND (reference sequence). The CDR3 extends over 14 amino acids. Trimming removed 4 bases from V and 9 bases from J; junction bases left unmatched: 8. This chain's CDR3 is CASSTAGGPLEQFF. The CDR3 DNA reads as TGTGCCAGTAGTACGGCGGGGGGACCCCTTGAGCAGTTCTTC.

The J gene is TRBJ1-5, the V gene TRBV7-8; the D gene is possibly TRBD1 (6 bases). Trimming stripped 4 bases from V and 6 bases from J, with 22 bases between. Germline V lookup: CDR1 SGHVS, CDR2 FQNEAQ. This CDR3 has 17 residues. Here the CDR3 DNA reads TGTGCCAGCAGCTCCTGGGACACCAACTTTGTAGGTCAGCCCCAGCATTTT. This encodes CASSSWDTNFVGQPQHF.

The chain uses TRBV2 and TRBJ1-5; D ambiguous. CDR3 length: 12 residues. Trimming took 6 bases from V and 7 from J, leaving 10 bases between them. The germline V gene has CDR1 SNHLY and CDR2 FYNNEI. Here the CDR3 DNA reads TGTGCCAGCAGGACCGGAGAGCAGCCCCAGCATTTT. As protein: CASRTGEQPQHF.

V usage is TRBV29-1 and J usage is TRBJ2-5, with TRBD2 identical over 7 bases. This CDR3 has 14 residues. CDR1 and CDR2 from the germline V gene are SQVTM and ANQGSEA. Germline trimming cut 4 bases from V and 5 bases from J; bases unmatched to any gene: 10. The CDR3 reads CSVGHGGSTETQYF. The CDR3 nucleotides are TGCAGCGTTGGGCATGGCGGGAGTACGGAGACCCAGTACTTC.

The genes are TRBV29-1 and TRBJ2-3, with D tentatively TRBD2 (6 bases). Trimming stripped 6 bases from V and 3 bases from J, with 13 bases between. Germline V gives CDR1 SQVTM, CDR2 ANQGSEA. This CDR3 is 13 amino acids long. The CDR3 DNA sequence: TGCAGCGTATCCGGGACTTTTACAGATACGCAGTATTTT. This gives the protein CSVSGTFTDTQYF.

The gene calls are TRBV5-1 and TRBJ1-2; D perhaps matches TRBD1 (6 bases). V dropped 3 bases and J dropped 4 bases, with 16 bases sitting between them. From germline, CDR1 is SGHRS and CDR2 YFSETQ. This CDR3 has 15 amino acids. The CDR3 DNA reads TGCGCCAGCAGCTCTCCCGGGACACAATCCTATGGCTACACCTTC. This encodes CASSSPGTQSYGYTF.